This entry lists 22 T cell receptor beta chains sequenced from one sample in a study of shared clonotypes between healthy human individuals. Naive CD8 isolation took CD45RO-negative cells positively selected for CCR7 and excluded terminally differentiated effector memory CD45RA+ cells. The protocol was immunoSEQ multiplex PCR, while the TCRdb copy is restricted to in-frame clones and leaves out a portion. This table has about 2.1 million clones, 90% to 95% appearing once. The sequenced sample consisted of naive CD8+ T cells from PBMCs. These receptors were obtained from a man aged 18 to 29 in good health. Some clones in this sample may be carry-over from other donors' samples.

This clone was picked up a small number of times. The CDR3 is CASSPMPDYGYTF. The DNA of the CDR3 is TGTGCCAGCAGCCCTATGCCCGACTATGGCTACACCTTC. V usage is TRBV7-9 and J usage is TRBJ1-2, with unresolved D. V lost 5 bases to trimming and J lost 3 bases, with 10 bases between them. The CDR3 spans 13 residues. Germline V gives CDR1 SEHNR, CDR2 FQNEAQ (reference sequence). Together with reference TRBV7-9 and TRBJ1-2, the CDR3 gives the full variable domain: DTGVSQNPRHKITKRGQNVTFRCDPISEHNRLYWYRQTLGQGPEFLTYFQNEAQLEKSRLLSDRFSAERPKGSFSTLEIQRTEQGDSAMYLCASSPMPDYGYTFGSGTRLTVV.

CDR3 sequence: CASSGNRESYEQYF. CDR3 sequence (DNA): TGTGCCAGCAGCGGTAACAGAGAGTCCTACGAGCAGTACTTC. The chain recombines TRBV9 with TRBJ2-7; D gene uncertain. The V end lost 3 bases, the J end lost 1 base, and 11 bases lay between the germline ends. The CDR3 is made up of 14 amino acids. CDR1 and CDR2 from the germline V gene are SGDLS and YYNGEE.

The J gene is TRBJ2-3, the V gene TRBV9; 7 nucleotides match TRBD2. Germline-derived CDR1 and CDR2 are SGDLS and YYNGEE. The CDR3 sequence is 16 residues long. Trimming removed 4 bases from V and 2 bases from J; junction bases left unmatched: 10. This chain's CDR3 is CASSPRGGRVTDTQYF. In nucleotides, the CDR3 is TGTGCCAGCAGCCCCCGAGGCGGGAGAGTCACAGATACGCAGTATTTT.

This rearrangement joins TRBV19 to TRBJ2-2; no clear D gene. The V end lost 6 bases, the J end lost 3 bases, and 11 bases lay between the germline ends. This CDR3 is 14 amino acids long. The germline gives CDR1 LNHDA, CDR2 SQIVND (reference sequence). The CDR3 spells CASRLGFYTGELFF. The DNA of the CDR3 is TGTGCCAGTAGGCTGGGATTTTACACCGGGGAGCTGTTTTTT.

This rearrangement joins TRBV19 to TRBJ2-3; the match to TRBD2 covers 7 bases. V lost 5 bases and J lost 5; bases outside the gene matches: 13. Looked up from germline, CDR1 is LNHDA and CDR2 is SQIVND (reference sequence). This CDR3 comprises 16 residues. Here the CDR3 DNA reads TGTGCCAGTAGTCCCAAGCGTCTAGCGGTACAAGATACGCAGTATTTT. It yields the protein CASSPKRLAVQDTQYF.

Concerning this clone itself: The identical CDR3 is also encoded by other nucleotide sequences in the sample. This chain uses TRBV13 with TRBJ2-1; TRBD2 matches at 10 bases. Trimming at V came to 5 bases and at J to 2 bases, leaving 3 bases not matched to a gene. Germline CDR1 PRHDT, CDR2 FYEKMQ (reference sequence). The CDR3 totals 15 residues. CDR3 loop: CASSLGLAAYNEQFF. The CDR3 nucleotides are TGTGCCAGCAGCCTCGGACTAGCGGCCTACAATGAGCAGTTCTTC.

The CDR3 bases are TGTGCCAGCAGCTTTTTGGCCAGCGACACAGATACGCAGTATTTT. Its protein is CASSFLASDTDTQYF. The chain uses TRBV5-6 and TRBJ2-3; D gene ambiguous. Germline V gives CDR1 SGHDT, CDR2 YYEEEE. The CDR3 loop spans 15 amino acids. The V end lost 2 bases, the J end lost 2 bases, and 12 bases lay between the germline ends.

The genes are TRBV15 and TRBJ2-5; 7 bases agree with TRBD2. The J call may not be correct, given that the DNA end is closer to TRBJ2-7. This CDR3 region has 20 residues. CDR1 LNHNV and CDR2 YYDKDF come from the germline V gene (reference sequence). The CDR3 coding sequence is TGTGCCACCAGCAGAGACAGGGATTGGGGAGCGGGACCACATCGGTACGAGCAGTACTTC. Protein: CATSRDRDWGAGPHRYEQYF.

The chain couples TRBV7-9 to TRBJ2-1, with 10 positions matching TRBD1. V trimming: 5 bases; J trimming: 7 bases; junction bases outside the gene matches: 8. This CDR3 region has 15 residues. Germline CDR1 and CDR2: SEHNR and FQNEAQ (reference sequence). This chain's CDR3 is CASSERTGGQNEQFF. DNA for the CDR3: TGTGCCAGCAGCGAGAGGACAGGGGGTCAGAATGAGCAGTTCTTC.

This clone was picked up one time. V gene TRBV28 combines with J gene TRBJ2-5; 8 nucleotides agree with TRBD1. The germline V gene has CDR1 MDHEN and CDR2 SYDVKM. V lost 11 bases and J lost 3; bases outside the gene matches: 14. CDR3 length: 15 residues. The CDR3 is CAGNDRGDREETQYF. CDR3 DNA: TGTGCCGGAAATGACAGGGGCGACCGGGAAGAGACCCAGTACTTC.

This chain uses TRBV10-1 with TRBJ2-1, with D uncertain. V lost 0 bases to trimming and J lost 5 bases, with 11 bases between them. The germline gives CDR1 WNHNN, CDR2 SYGVQD (reference sequence). There are 15 residues in the CDR3. CDR3: CASSESAISHNEQFF. The CDR3 DNA follows: TGCGCCAGCAGTGAGTCCGCCATCAGCCACAATGAGCAGTTCTTC.

V and J are TRBV2 and TRBJ2-7, with TRBD2 identical over 9 bases. With V trimmed by 5 bases and J by 4 bases, 9 bases remained unmatched. CDR1 SNHLY and CDR2 FYNNEI come from the germline V gene. This CDR3 comprises 15 residues. CDR3 residues: CASSYYSGRTYEQYF. DNA of the CDR3: TGTGCCAGCAGTTACTATAGCGGGAGAACTTACGAGCAGTACTTC.

The chain employs TRBV9 and TRBJ2-7, with D perhaps TRBD2 (6 bases). This CDR3 spans 14 amino acids. Between the trimmed V and J ends, which lost 0 bases and 5 bases, there was a span of 12 bases. Germline V gene lookup returns CDR1 SGDLS and CDR2 YYNGEE. The CDR3 spells CASSVGVSGDEQYF. The CDR3 nucleotides are TGTGCCAGCAGCGTAGGTGTTAGCGGCGACGAGCAGTACTTC.

This chain uses TRBV7-6 with TRBJ2-7; 9 positions agree with TRBD1. CDR3 size: 13 residues. Per the germline V gene, CDR1 is SGHVS and CDR2 is FNYEAQ. The V segment lost 5 bases and the J segment 6 bases; nucleotides outside the gene matches: 5. The CDR3 protein is CASSLGQGTEQYF. CDR3 DNA: TGTGCCAGCAGCCTAGGACAGGGGACCGAGCAGTACTTC.

The rearrangement links TRBV9 to TRBJ2-3; TRBD2 matches 9 bases. The CDR3 is 17 amino acids. The ends lost 0 bases at V and 4 bases at J; junction bases unmatched: 9. Germline lookup yields CDR1 SGDLS and CDR2 YYNGEE. The CDR3 coding sequence is TGTGCCAGCAGCGTAGCCGACTTAGCGGGAGAGGCAGATACGCAGTATTTT. This sequence encodes CASSVADLAGEADTQYF.

The chain couples TRBV7-2 to TRBJ1-5, with 7 positions matching TRBD1. Germline loops: CDR1 SGHTA, CDR2 FQGNSA. V shed 4 bases, J shed 6 bases, and the junction held 6 bases outside the gene matches. This CDR3 has 14 amino acids. The CDR3 reads CASSWYRGPQPQHF. In DNA, the CDR3 is TGTGCCAGCAGCTGGTACAGGGGCCCTCAGCCCCAGCATTTT.

CDR3 sequence reads: CASSEMGPVTGRDEQYF. CDR3 nucleotides: TGCGCCAGCAGTGAGATGGGTCCTGTGACAGGGAGGGACGAGCAGTACTTC. This chain joins TRBV10-2 and TRBJ2-7, with D perhaps assigned TRBD1 or TRBD2 (7 bases each). V shed 2 bases and J shed 5 bases, with 22 bases lying between them. The germline gives CDR1 WSHSY, CDR2 SAAADI. The CDR3 contains 17 residues.

The table lists this clone with a count of one. The V and J genes are TRBV28 and TRBJ2-7; D may be TRBD2 (5 bases). V lost 3 bases and J 4 bases, leaving 13 bases between the germline ends. In germline, CDR1 is MDHEN, CDR2 SYDVKM. The CDR3 is 14 residues long. The CDR3 DNA reads as TGTGCCAGCAGTTTTGAACTAGAGAGGTACGAGCAGTACTTC. Its protein is CASSFELERYEQYF. Full variable domain (remainder filled in from reference TRBV28 and TRBJ2-7): DVKVTQSSRYLVKRTGEKVFLECVQDMDHENMFWYRQDPGLGLRLIYFSYDVKMKEKGDIPEGYSVSREKKERFSLILESASTNQTSMYLCASSFELERYEQYFGPGTRLTVT.

The chain is built from TRBV2 and TRBJ2-5; 9 positions agree with TRBD1. The V segment lost 6 bases and the J segment 2 bases; nucleotides outside the gene matches: 4. The CDR3 contains 14 residues. Germline V lookup: CDR1 SNHLY, CDR2 FYNNEI. CDR3 residues: CASSPGTGQETQYF. Here the CDR3 DNA reads TGTGCCAGCAGCCCCGGGACAGGGCAAGAGACCCAGTACTTC.

The rearrangement links TRBV4-1 to TRBJ2-1, with a tentative D call TRBD2 (5 bases). Trimming removed 4 bases at V and 2 bases at J, with 15 bases between. Germline-derived CDR1 and CDR2 are MGHRA and YSYEKL. This CDR3 has 16 amino acids. Here the CDR3 DNA reads TGCGCCAGCAGCCCGACGGGGATGGCAACCTACAATGAGCAGTTCTTC. Its translation is CASSPTGMATYNEQFF.

The chain uses TRBV11-2 and TRBJ2-5; the D gene is possibly TRBD1 (6 bases). The J call may be incorrect, as the DNA end agrees better with TRBJ2-7. Germline V gene data show CDR1 as SGHAT and CDR2 as FQNNGV. The CDR3 runs 14 residues. This chain's CDR3 is CASSSTGRSYEQYF. CDR3 coding DNA: TGTGCCAGCAGCTCGACAGGAAGGAGCTACGAGCAGTACTTC.

CDR3 in amino acids: CASSLSTQATYNEQFF. The CDR3 DNA is TGTGCCAGCAGTTTATCGACGCAGGCTACCTACAATGAGCAGTTCTTC. V usage is TRBV27 and J usage is TRBJ2-1; D remains ambiguous. The CDR3 consists of 16 residues. Germline CDR1 MNHEY, CDR2 SMNVEV (reference sequence). V was trimmed by 0 bases and J by 2 bases, leaving 11 bases between them.